This T cell receptor (beta chain) was recovered during a study of OX40 agonist ivuxolimab in advanced cancers. Using immunoSEQ multiplex PCR, the repertoire was profiled, and TCRdb retains in-frame clones only, with some absent. The sample consists of approximately 15,000 clones, about 60% of them appearing once. This specimen was CD4+ or CD8+ T cells sorted from blood, taken in a trial of the OX40 agonist ivuxolimab. The receptors originated from an adult with an advanced solid tumor such as melanoma, head and neck, liver or kidney cancer.

This chain links TRBV30 with TRBJ1-6, with no clear D. Trimming left V 2 bases short and J 9 bases short, with 5 bases between. CDR1 is GTSNPN and CDR2 is SVGIG in the germline V gene (reference sequence). The CDR3 loop spans 11 amino acids. The CDR3 region is CAWSTASPLHF. The CDR3 DNA is TGTGCCTGGAGTACAGCTTCACCCCTCCACTTT.